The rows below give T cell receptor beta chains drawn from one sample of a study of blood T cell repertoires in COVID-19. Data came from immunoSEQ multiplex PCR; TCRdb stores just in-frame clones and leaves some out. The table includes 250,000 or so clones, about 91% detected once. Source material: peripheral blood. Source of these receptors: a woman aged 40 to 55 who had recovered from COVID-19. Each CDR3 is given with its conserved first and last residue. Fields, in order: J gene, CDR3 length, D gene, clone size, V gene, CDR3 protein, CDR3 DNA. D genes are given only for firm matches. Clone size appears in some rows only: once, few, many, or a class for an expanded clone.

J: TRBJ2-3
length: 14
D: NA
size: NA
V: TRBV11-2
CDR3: CASSLRLAGDTQYF
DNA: TGTGCCAGCAGCTTAAGGCTAGCCGGAGATACGCAGTATTTT

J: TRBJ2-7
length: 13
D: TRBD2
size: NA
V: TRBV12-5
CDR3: CASAAGGIDEQYF
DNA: TGTGCTAGTGCGGCGGGGGGGATCGACGAGCAGTACTTC

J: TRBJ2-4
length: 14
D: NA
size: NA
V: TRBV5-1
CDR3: CASSEGDAKNIQYF
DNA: TGCGCCAGCAGCGAAGGGGATGCCAAAAACATTCAGTACTTC

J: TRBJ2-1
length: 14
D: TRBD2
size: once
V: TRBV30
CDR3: CAWSPGLAGVEQFF
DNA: TGTGCCTGGAGTCCAGGACTAGCGGGAGTTGAGCAGTTCTTC

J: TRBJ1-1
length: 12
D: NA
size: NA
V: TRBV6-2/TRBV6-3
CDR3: CASSYEARVAFF
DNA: TGTGCCAGCAGTTACGAGGCGAGGGTAGCTTTCTTT

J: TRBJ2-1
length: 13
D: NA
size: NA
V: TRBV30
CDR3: CAWRTVNLNEQFF
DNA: TGTGCCTGGAGGACAGTAAATCTTAATGAGCAGTTCTTC

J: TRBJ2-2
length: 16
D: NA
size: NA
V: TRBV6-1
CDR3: CASSDWARGGTGELFF
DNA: TGTGCCAGCAGTGACTGGGCCAGGGGAGGGACCGGGGAGCTGTTTTTT

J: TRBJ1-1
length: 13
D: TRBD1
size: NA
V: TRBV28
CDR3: CASTLIRGLEAFF
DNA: TGTGCCAGCACCTTAATCAGGGGGCTTGAAGCTTTCTTT

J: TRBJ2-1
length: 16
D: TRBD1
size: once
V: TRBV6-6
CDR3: CASSNEDRGFYNEQFF
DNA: TGTGCCAGCAGCAACGAGGACAGGGGGTTCTACAATGAGCAGTTCTTC

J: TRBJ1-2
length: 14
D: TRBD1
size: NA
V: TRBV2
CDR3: CASSTTGVNYGYTF
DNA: TGTGCCAGCAGTACGACAGGGGTAAACTATGGCTACACCTTC

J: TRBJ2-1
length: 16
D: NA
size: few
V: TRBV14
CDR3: CASSQVFGSSYNEQFF
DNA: TGTGCCAGCAGCCAAGTTTTCGGGAGCTCCTACAATGAGCAGTTCTTC

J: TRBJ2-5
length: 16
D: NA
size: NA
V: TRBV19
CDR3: CASSRTLLAVQETQYF
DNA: TGTGCCAGTAGTAGAACCCTCCTAGCCGTCCAAGAGACCCAGTACTTC

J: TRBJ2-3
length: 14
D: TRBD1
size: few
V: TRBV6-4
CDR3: CASSRGGETDTQYF
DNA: TGTGCCAGCAGCAGAGGGGGCGAAACAGATACGCAGTATTTT

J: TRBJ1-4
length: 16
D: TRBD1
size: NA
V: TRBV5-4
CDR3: CASSSTGALGNEKLFF
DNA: TGTGCCAGCAGCTCAACAGGGGCTCTGGGTAATGAAAAACTGTTTTTT

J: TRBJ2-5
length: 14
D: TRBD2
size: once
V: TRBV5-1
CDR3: CASSPGGSEETQYF
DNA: TGCGCCAGCAGCCCGGGGGGTTCGGAAGAGACCCAGTACTTC

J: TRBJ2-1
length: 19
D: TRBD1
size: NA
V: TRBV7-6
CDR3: CASSPAAWSRGLIYNEQFF
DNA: TGTGCCAGCAGCCCCGCCGCATGGTCGAGGGGGCTGATTTACAATGAGCAGTTCTTC

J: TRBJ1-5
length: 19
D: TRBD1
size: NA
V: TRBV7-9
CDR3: CASSPSRPGQGARNQPQHF
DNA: TGTGCCAGCAGCCCCTCCCGTCCCGGACAGGGGGCACGGAATCAGCCCCAGCATTTT

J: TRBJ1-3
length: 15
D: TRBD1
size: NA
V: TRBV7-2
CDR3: CASMKGAPLENTIYF
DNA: TGTGCCAGCATGAAGGGGGCGCCTTTAGAAAACACCATATATTTT

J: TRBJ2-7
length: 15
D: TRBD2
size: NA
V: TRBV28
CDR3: CASTLSSGVGYEQYF
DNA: TGTGCCAGCACCCTTTCTAGCGGGGTCGGTTACGAGCAGTACTTC

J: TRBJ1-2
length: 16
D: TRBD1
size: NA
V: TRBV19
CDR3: CASSIPGTGINYGYTF
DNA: TGTGCCAGTAGTATCCCCGGGACAGGAATTAACTATGGCTACACCTTC